The TCR beta chain described here comes from a study of control samples from healthy donors and cancer patients. V lost 2 bases to trimming and J lost 1 base, with 12 bases between them. The length of the CDR3 is 16 residues. CDR1 SGHAT and CDR2 FQNNGV come from the germline V gene. Sequencing was performed with immunoSEQ multiplex PCR; in TCRdb, only in-frame clones are kept and a portion is missing. The data show 80,000 to 100,000 clones, about 79% seen once. The sequenced sample was blood. The chain links TRBV11-2 to TRBJ2-4; D may be TRBD1 (5 bases). This sequence was found in a woman between 25 and 40 years old in good health. CDR3 nucleotide sequence: TGTGCCAGCAGCTTATCGGCAGGGATCGCCAAAAACATTCAGTACTTC. It encodes CASSLSAGIAKNIQYF.